This T cell receptor (beta chain) comes out of a study of T-cell reconstitution after alpha-beta-depleted transplantation in children. This clonotype came up a few times. Its antigen is not known. CDR3 length: 13 amino acids. The J segment lost 6 bases and the V segment lost 10 bases, leaving 10 bases of the junction unmatched. Germline V gene sequence: CDR1 ENHRY, CDR2 SYGVKD. Molecular barcoding with unique molecular identifiers was used for the TCRbeta library. TCRdb processed the PCR reads anew with MiXCR; each CDR3 protein has one entry. This table has hundreds of thousands of distinct CDR3 sequences, around 15% appearing once. The study, taken as a whole, reports: Some patients' high day-60 TCRbeta diversity was attributed to recipient cells surviving conditioning. Newly made T cells mostly supplied T-cell counts and diversity one year after transplant. Expanded graft clones, several hundred of them, were reportedly the source of alpha-beta T cells about two months after transplant.

This clonotype originated in a boy in the first two years of life who had a stem cell transplant for Wiskott-Aldrich syndrome, so the T cells may come from the graft donor. The source material was PBMCs, mostly from graft donor cells, sampled 360 days after TCRalphabeta/CD19-depleted stem cell transplant. The V and J genes are TRBV10-3 and TRBJ2-7, with 9 positions matching TRBD1. The CDR3 DNA reads as TGTGCCAGCGGGACAGGGTTATCGATCGAGCAGTACTTC. Amino acids: CASGTGLSIEQYF.